This T cell receptor (beta chain) stems from a study of blood T cell repertoires in COVID-19. As for the study in general: Nucleic acid was either cDNA or gDNA, and it came from T cells, B-cell-depleted T cells, or PBMCs.

Original handling: By means of reference gene primer amplification, nucleated cell counts were estimated. Libraries were prepared by immunoSEQ multiplex PCR; TCRdb keeps only in-frame clonotypes and omits some of them. That table is the source of V, J and clone size, and D and trimming were worked out from the DNA. The table includes 150,000 to 250,000 clones, more than 75% detected once. Between the trimmed V and J ends, which lost 4 bases and 5 bases, there was a span of 15 bases. Looked up from germline, CDR1 is SGDLS and CDR2 is YYNGEE. CDR3 length: 14 residues. The chain employs TRBV9 and TRBJ1-1; D is unresolved. This TCR was sampled from a woman between 35 and 50 years old with COVID-19, enrolled during active disease. The source material was peripheral blood. The DNA of the CDR3 is TGTGCCAGCAGCCAAGACGGGATTTATACTGAAGCTTTCTTT. It is translated as CASSQDGIYTEAFF.